The clone carrying this TCR beta chain appeared once. The antigen is unknown. The data stem from a study of TIL therapy for anti-PD-1-resistant metastatic lung cancer. Study-level information: Most patients had lung adenocarcinoma; a few tumors were EGFR-mutant, two ALK-rearranged; half smoked currently or formerly. Overall study findings and caveats: This highly selected cohort may not generalize to typical lung cancer patients.

Time point defined: pre-treatment sample, taken before nivolumab and TIL therapy. Stage 4 NSCLC adults joined between late 2017 and 2020. The libraries were made with immunoSEQ v3. Each library reached some 2 million read pairs, or 5-6 million at deep level. Clones were read by immunoSEQ multiplex PCR, and TCRdb kept only the in-frame ones, dropping some. The data hold tens of thousands of clones, with about 86% observed a single time. The CDR3 is 13 residues long. Trimming took off 6 bases at V and 2 bases at J, with 10 bases between the two ends. CDR1 is MNHEY, CDR2 SVGAGI, per germline. The specimen was blood, collected at baseline. The TCR originated in a person aged 25 to 79 with non-small cell lung cancer. The chain recombines TRBV6-5 with TRBJ2-5; D unresolved. In DNA, the CDR3 is TGTGCCAGCAGCCTCCTAGATCAAGAGACCCAGTACTTC. This encodes CASSLLDQETQYF.